This is a list of T cell receptor beta chains from one sample in a study of cytomegalovirus exposure and HLA in healthy donors. Data came from immunoSEQ multiplex PCR; TCRdb stores just in-frame clones and leaves some out. This table holds roughly 180,000 clones, about 86% found once. Sequencing was carried out using PBMCs. These receptors all stem from a woman between 18 and 29 years old in good health and CMV-seropositive. Each CDR3 is given with its conserved first and last residue. A D gene is named only where the DNA matches it firmly. The size of a clone is reported for some rows only, either as once, few or many, or as a class for expanded clones.

CDR3 protein: CASSWTGSGEAFF; CDR3 DNA: TGTGCCAGCAGCTGGACAGGGTCGGGTGAAGCTTTCTTT; D gene: TRBD1; V gene: TRBV7-8; J gene: TRBJ1-1; clone size: NA
CDR3 protein: CAWSRDRTFGLGAYEQYF; CDR3 DNA: TGTGCCTGGAGCCGGGACAGGACATTTGGACTAGGAGCCTACGAGCAGTACTTC; D gene: NA; V gene: TRBV30; J gene: TRBJ2-7; clone size: once
CDR3 protein: CASSVGTGFNQPQHF; CDR3 DNA: TGTGCCAGCAGCGTAGGGACAGGATTCAATCAGCCCCAGCATTTT; D gene: TRBD1; V gene: TRBV9; J gene: TRBJ1-5; clone size: NA
CDR3 protein: CASSLDAGMISYEQYF; CDR3 DNA: TGTGCCAGCAGCTTAGATGCAGGGATGATCTCCTACGAGCAGTACTTC; D gene: NA; V gene: TRBV7-9; J gene: TRBJ2-7; clone size: few
CDR3 protein: CASSQEAQPQHF; CDR3 DNA: TGCGCCAGCAGCCAAGAGGCCCAGCCCCAGCATTTT; D gene: NA; V gene: TRBV4-1; J gene: TRBJ1-5; clone size: NA
CDR3 protein: CASSQFEAFTEAFF; CDR3 DNA: TGCGCCAGCAGCCAATTCGAGGCTTTTACTGAAGCTTTCTTT; D gene: NA; V gene: TRBV4-1; J gene: TRBJ1-1; clone size: NA
CDR3 protein: CASSYRDRETGANVLTF; CDR3 DNA: TGCGCCAGCAGCTACCGGGACAGGGAGACTGGGGCCAACGTCCTGACTTTC; D gene: TRBD1; V gene: TRBV5-1; J gene: TRBJ2-6; clone size: NA
CDR3 protein: CASSISPGYEQYF; CDR3 DNA: TGTGCCAGCTCAATATCCCCAGGGTACGAGCAGTACTTC; D gene: NA; V gene: TRBV9; J gene: TRBJ2-7; clone size: NA
CDR3 protein: CASSPSGGRTGELFF; CDR3 DNA: TGTGCCAGTAGCCCCTCAGGGGGGCGCACCGGGGAGCTGTTTTTT; D gene: NA; V gene: TRBV19; J gene: TRBJ2-2; clone size: NA
CDR3 protein: CASSPRGYENTIYF; CDR3 DNA: TGTGCCAGCAGTCCCAGGGGGTACGAAAACACCATATATTTT; D gene: TRBD1; V gene: TRBV6-1; J gene: TRBJ1-3; clone size: NA
CDR3 protein: CASSPPGQGATNEKLFF; CDR3 DNA: TGCGCCAGCAGCCCTCCGGGACAGGGGGCAACTAATGAAAAACTGTTTTTT; D gene: TRBD1; V gene: TRBV4-1; J gene: TRBJ1-4; clone size: NA
CDR3 protein: CASSFSGHWETQYF; CDR3 DNA: TGTGCCAGCAGTTTTTCAGGGCATTGGGAGACCCAGTACTTC; D gene: NA; V gene: TRBV27; J gene: TRBJ2-5; clone size: NA
CDR3 protein: CASSEVIRTALTDTQYF; CDR3 DNA: TGTGCCAGCAGTGAAGTAATCAGGACAGCGCTCACAGATACGCAGTATTTT; D gene: NA; V gene: TRBV6-1; J gene: TRBJ2-3; clone size: NA
CDR3 protein: CASGTSGGNEQFF; CDR3 DNA: TGTGCCAGCGGGACTAGCGGGGGGAATGAGCAGTTCTTC; D gene: TRBD2; V gene: TRBV6-1; J gene: TRBJ2-1; clone size: NA
CDR3 protein: CASSQSYRGHSPLHF; CDR3 DNA: TGTGCCAGCAGTCAGAGCTACAGGGGTCATTCACCCCTCCACTTT; D gene: TRBD1; V gene: TRBV6-1; J gene: TRBJ1-6; clone size: NA
CDR3 protein: CASSSTSGGVKTQYF; CDR3 DNA: TGTGCCAGCAGTTCCACTAGCGGGGGGGTAAAAACGCAGTATTTT; D gene: TRBD2; V gene: TRBV28; J gene: TRBJ2-3; clone size: NA
CDR3 protein: CASSLSVNSYNEQFF; CDR3 DNA: TGTGCCAGCAGCTTATCAGTCAACTCCTACAATGAGCAGTTCTTC; D gene: NA; V gene: TRBV7-6; J gene: TRBJ2-1; clone size: NA
CDR3 protein: CASSGLAGLGETQYF; CDR3 DNA: TGCGCCAGCAGCGGACTAGCGGGGCTGGGAGAGACCCAGTACTTC; D gene: TRBD2; V gene: TRBV4-1; J gene: TRBJ2-5; clone size: once
CDR3 protein: CASSFSLVENTEAFF; CDR3 DNA: TGTGCCAGCAGCTTCTCGCTAGTTGAAAACACTGAAGCTTTCTTT; D gene: NA; V gene: TRBV11-2; J gene: TRBJ1-1; clone size: once
CDR3 protein: CATRVEGGELFF; CDR3 DNA: TGTGCCACCAGGGTAGAGGGCGGGGAGCTGTTTTTT; D gene: NA; V gene: TRBV15; J gene: TRBJ2-2; clone size: NA
CDR3 protein: CASSVAGNTGNYEQYF; CDR3 DNA: TGTGCCAGCAGCGTAGCCGGGAACACAGGGAACTACGAGCAGTACTTC; D gene: NA; V gene: TRBV13; J gene: TRBJ2-7; clone size: NA
CDR3 protein: CASSVRLGNTIYF; CDR3 DNA: TGTGCCAGCAGCGTGCGTTTAGGAAACACCATATATTTT; D gene: NA; V gene: TRBV9; J gene: TRBJ1-3; clone size: NA
CDR3 protein: CASSPQLGGREKLFF; CDR3 DNA: TGTGCCAGCAGTCCTCAATTAGGGGGTCGGGAAAAACTGTTTTTT; D gene: NA; V gene: TRBV6-6; J gene: TRBJ1-4; clone size: NA